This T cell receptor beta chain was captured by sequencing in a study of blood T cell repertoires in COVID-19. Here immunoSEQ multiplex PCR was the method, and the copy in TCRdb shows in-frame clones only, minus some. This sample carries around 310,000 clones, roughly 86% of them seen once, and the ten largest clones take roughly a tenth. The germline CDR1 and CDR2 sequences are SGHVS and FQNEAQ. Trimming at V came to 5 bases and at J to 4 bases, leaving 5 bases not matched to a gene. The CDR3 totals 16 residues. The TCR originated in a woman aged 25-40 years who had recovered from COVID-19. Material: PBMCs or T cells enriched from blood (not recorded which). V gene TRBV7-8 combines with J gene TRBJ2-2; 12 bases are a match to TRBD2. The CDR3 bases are TGTGCCAGCAGCAGGACTAGCGGGATCCTCACCGGGGAGCTGTTTTTT. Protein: CASSRTSGILTGELFF.